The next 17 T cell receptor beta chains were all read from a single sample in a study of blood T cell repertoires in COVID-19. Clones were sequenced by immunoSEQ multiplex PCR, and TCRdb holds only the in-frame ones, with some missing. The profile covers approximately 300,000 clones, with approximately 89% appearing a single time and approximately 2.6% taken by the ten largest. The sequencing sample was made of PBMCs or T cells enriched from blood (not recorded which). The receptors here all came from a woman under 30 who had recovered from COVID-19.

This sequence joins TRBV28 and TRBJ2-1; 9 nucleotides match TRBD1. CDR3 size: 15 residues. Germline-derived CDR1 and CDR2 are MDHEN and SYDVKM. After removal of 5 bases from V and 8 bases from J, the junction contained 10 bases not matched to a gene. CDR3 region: CASSLNRGPFYEQFF. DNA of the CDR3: TGTGCCAGCAGTCTGAACAGGGGGCCATTTTATGAGCAGTTCTTC.

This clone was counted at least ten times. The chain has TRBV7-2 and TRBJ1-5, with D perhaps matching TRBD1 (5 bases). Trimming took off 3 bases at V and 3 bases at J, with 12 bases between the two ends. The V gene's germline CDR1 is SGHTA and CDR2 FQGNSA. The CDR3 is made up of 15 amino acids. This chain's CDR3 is CASSFGDSPNQPQHF. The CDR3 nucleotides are TGTGCCAGCAGCTTTGGAGACAGCCCCAATCAGCCCCAGCATTTT.

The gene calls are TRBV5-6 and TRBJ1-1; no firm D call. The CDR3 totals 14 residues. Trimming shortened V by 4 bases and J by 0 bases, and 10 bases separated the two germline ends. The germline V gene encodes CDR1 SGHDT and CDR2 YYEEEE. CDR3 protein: CASSLRAVNTEAFF. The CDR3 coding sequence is TGTGCCAGCAGCCTCCGTGCAGTGAACACTGAAGCTTTCTTT.

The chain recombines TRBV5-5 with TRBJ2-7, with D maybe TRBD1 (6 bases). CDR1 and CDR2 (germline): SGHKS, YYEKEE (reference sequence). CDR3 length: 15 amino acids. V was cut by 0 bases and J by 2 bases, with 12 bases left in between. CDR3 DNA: TGTGCCAGCAGCTTGGGGCAGGGGTTCGCCTACGAGCAGTACTTC. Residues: CASSLGQGFAYEQYF.

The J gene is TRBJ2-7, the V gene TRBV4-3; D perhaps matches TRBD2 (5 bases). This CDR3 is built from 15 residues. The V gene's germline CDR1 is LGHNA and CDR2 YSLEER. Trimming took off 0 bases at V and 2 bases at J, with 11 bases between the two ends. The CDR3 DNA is TGCGCCAGCAGCCAAGATCGGAGCGGCGCCTACGAGCAGTACTTC. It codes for CASSQDRSGAYEQYF.

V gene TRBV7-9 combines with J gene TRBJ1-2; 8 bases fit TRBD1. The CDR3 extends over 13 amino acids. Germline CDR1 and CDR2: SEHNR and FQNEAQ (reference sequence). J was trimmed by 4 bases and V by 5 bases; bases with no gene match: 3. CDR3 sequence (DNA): TGTGCCAGCAGCGCGGACAGGGTCTATGGCTACACCTTC. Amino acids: CASSADRVYGYTF.

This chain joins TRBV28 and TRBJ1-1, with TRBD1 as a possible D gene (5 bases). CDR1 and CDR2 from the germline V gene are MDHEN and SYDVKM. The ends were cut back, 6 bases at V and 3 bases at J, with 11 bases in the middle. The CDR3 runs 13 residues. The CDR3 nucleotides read TGTGCCAGCAGGGGGGGAGGTGACACTGAAGCTTTCTTT. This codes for CASRGGGDTEAFF.

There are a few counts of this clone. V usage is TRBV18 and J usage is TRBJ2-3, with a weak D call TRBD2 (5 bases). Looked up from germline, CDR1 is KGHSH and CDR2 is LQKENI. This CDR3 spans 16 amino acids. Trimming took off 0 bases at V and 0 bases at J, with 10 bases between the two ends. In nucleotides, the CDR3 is TGTGCCAGCTCACCACCGAACGGGATAAGCACAGATACGCAGTATTTT. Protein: CASSPPNGISTDTQYF.

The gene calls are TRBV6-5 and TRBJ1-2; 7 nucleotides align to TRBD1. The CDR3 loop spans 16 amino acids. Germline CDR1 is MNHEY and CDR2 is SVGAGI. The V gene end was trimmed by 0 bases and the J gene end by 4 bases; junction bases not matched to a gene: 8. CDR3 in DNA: TGTGCCAGCAGTTACTCGGGACAGCCTTATGGCTATGGCTACACCTTC. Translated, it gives CASSYSGQPYGYGYTF.

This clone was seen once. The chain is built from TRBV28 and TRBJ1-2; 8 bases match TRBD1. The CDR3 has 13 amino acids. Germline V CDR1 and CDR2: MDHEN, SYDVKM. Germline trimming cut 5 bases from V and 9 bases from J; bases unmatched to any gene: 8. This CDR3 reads CASSTNRGKSYTF. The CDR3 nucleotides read TGTGCCAGCAGTACAAACAGGGGGAAGAGCTACACCTTC.

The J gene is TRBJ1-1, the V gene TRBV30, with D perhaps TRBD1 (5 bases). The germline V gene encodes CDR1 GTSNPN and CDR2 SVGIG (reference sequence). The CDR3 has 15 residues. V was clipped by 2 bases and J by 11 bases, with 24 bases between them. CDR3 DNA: TGTGCCTGGAGTTGGGGCTCGTCAGGTAAATCCGAGGCTTTCTTT. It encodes CAWSWGSSGKSEAFF.

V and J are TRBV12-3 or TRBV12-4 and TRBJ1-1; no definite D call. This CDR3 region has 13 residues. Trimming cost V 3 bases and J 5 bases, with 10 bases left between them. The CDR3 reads CASSLNQKTEAFF. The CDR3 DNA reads TGTGCCAGCAGTTTGAACCAGAAGACTGAAGCTTTCTTT.

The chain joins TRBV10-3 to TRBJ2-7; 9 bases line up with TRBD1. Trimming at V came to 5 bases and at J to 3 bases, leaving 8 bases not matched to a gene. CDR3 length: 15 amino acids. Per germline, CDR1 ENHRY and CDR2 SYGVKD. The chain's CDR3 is CAISNAGTGLYEQYF. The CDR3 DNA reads TGTGCCATCAGTAACGCCGGGACAGGGCTCTACGAGCAGTACTTC.

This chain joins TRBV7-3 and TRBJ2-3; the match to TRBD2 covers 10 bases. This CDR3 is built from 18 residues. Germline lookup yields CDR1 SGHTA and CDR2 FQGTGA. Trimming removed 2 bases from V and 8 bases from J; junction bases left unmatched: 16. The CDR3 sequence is CASSLRLAGDAGGGTQYF. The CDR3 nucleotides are TGTGCCAGCAGCTTACGGCTAGCGGGAGACGCGGGTGGGGGTACGCAGTATTTT. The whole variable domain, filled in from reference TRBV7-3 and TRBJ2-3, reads GAGVSQTPSNKVTEKGKYVELRCDPISGHTALYWYRQSLGQGPEFLIYFQGTGAADDSGLPNDRFFAVRPEGSVSTLKIQRTERGDSAVYLCASSLRLAGDAGGGTQYFGPGTRLTVL.

The CDR3 DNA sequence: TGTGCCAGCAGCTTGGGGAGCGGGGGGGCCTTAGGTACGCAGTATTTT. Amino acids: CASSLGSGGALGTQYF. V gene TRBV5-4 combines with J gene TRBJ2-3; 10 bases match TRBD2. The CDR3 length is 16 residues. The V segment lost 0 bases and the J segment 8 bases; nucleotides outside the gene matches: 9. Germline V gene sequence: CDR1 SGHNT, CDR2 YYREEE (reference sequence).

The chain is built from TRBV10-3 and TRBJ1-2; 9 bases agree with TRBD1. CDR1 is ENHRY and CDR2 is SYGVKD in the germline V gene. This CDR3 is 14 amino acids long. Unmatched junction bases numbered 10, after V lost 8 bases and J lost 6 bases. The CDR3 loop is CAIGTGGGEHGYTF. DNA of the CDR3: TGTGCCATCGGTACAGGGGGCGGGGAACATGGCTACACCTTC.

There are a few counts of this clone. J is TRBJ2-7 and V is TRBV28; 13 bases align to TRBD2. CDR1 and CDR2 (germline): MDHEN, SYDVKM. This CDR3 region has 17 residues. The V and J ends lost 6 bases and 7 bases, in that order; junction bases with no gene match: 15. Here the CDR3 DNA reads TGTGCCAGCAGCTTGGTACTAGCGGGAGGGCCCCTCCGGGAGCAGTACTTC. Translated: CASSLVLAGGPLREQYF.